This T cell receptor (beta chain) was documented in a study of OX40 agonist ivuxolimab in advanced cancers. The study, taken as a whole, reports: Clonal expansion among partial responders at 0.1-3.0 mg/kg ranked near the lowest. Specificity for antigen went undetermined in the expanded peripheral T cells. Certain nonresponders likewise exhibited a low normalized T-cell clonal expansion.

To note about this clone: What it binds is not known.

At cycle 4 day 1, cycle 7 day 1, and baseline, blood was sampled. TCRdb's table, derived via immunoSEQ multiplex PCR, lists solely in-frame clones and lacks some. This sample has some 16,000 clones; 70% occur once, and the top ten carry 35% to 40%. V lost 1 base and J lost 2, with 9 bases in between. The CDR3 consists of 14 residues. Germline CDR1 reads MGHRA; CDR2 reads YSYEKL. The clonotype was recovered from an adult with an advanced solid tumor such as melanoma, head and neck, liver or kidney cancer. The chain carries TRBV4-1 and TRBJ2-7; D gene unclear. The sequenced sample was CD4+ or CD8+ T cells sorted from blood, obtained in a trial of the OX40 agonist ivuxolimab. CDR3 sequence reads: CASSQVPGTYEQYF. In nucleotides, the CDR3 is TGCGCCAGCAGCCAAGTCCCCGGAACCTACGAGCAGTACTTC.